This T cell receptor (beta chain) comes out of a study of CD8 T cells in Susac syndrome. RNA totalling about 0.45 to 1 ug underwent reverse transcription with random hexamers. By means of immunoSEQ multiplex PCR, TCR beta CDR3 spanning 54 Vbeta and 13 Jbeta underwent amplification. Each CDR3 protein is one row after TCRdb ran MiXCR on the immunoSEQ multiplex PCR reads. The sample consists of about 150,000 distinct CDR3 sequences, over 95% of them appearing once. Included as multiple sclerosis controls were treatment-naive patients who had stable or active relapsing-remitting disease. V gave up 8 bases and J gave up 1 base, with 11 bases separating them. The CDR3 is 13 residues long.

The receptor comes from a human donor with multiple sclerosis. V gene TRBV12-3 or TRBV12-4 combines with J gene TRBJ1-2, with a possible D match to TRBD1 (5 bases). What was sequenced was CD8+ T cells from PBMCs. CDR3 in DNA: TGTGCCAGCGGCACGACAGTTAACTATGGCTACACCTTC. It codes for CASGTTVNYGYTF.